This TCR beta chain comes out of a study of shared T cell receptors in the human thymus. The repertoire was sequenced with immunoSEQ multiplex PCR; TCRdb's copy has only in-frame clones and lacks some. The sample lists hundreds of thousands of clones, approximately 87% occurring once. A further study also used this sample, focusing on human thymus T cells.

The receptor was isolated from a boy under three years old with a congenital heart defect. The sample comprised thymocytes.

CDR3 region: CASSNGHSSYEQYF. CDR3 DNA sequence: TGTGCCAGCAGCAACGGTCATTCTTCCTACGAGCAGTACTTC. This chain uses TRBV5-4 with TRBJ2-7; no definite D call. Germline lookup yields CDR1 SGHNT and CDR2 YYREEE (reference sequence). V lost 4 bases and J 1 base, leaving 12 bases between the germline ends. This CDR3 comprises 14 residues.